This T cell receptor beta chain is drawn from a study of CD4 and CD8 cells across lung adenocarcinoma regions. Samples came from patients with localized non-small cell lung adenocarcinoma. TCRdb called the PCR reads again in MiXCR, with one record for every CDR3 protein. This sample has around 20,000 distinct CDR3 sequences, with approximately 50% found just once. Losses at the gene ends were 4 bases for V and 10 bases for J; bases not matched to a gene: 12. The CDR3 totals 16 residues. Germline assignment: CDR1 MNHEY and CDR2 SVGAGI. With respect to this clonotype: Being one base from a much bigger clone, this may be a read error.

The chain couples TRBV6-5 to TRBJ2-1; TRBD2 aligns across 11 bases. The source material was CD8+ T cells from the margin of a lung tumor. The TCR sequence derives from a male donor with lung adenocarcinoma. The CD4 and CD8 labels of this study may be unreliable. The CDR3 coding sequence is TGTGCCAGCAGTTTCCTACTAGCGGGAGTCTCCGACGAGCAGTTCTTC. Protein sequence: CASSFLLAGVSDEQFF.